This is a list of T cell receptor beta chains from one sample in a study of T-cell reconstitution after alpha-beta-depleted transplantation in children. Each CDR3 protein is one row after TCRdb ran MiXCR on the PCR reads. The sample gives approximately 800,000 distinct CDR3 sequences, roughly 15% of which show up once; approximately 4.5% is in the top ten. Specimen: PBMCs, mostly from graft donor cells, collected 360 days after TCRalphabeta/CD19-depleted stem cell transplant. These receptors all stem from a male patient younger than 18 who had a stem cell transplant for acute lymphoblastic leukemia, so the T cells may come from the graft donor. The CDR3 runs from the conserved cysteine through the conserved F or W. The order of the fields is J gene, V gene, clone size, D gene, CDR3 protein, CDR3 DNA. The D gene is left open where the match is weak. A clone size is listed for some rows: how often the clone was seen (once, few, many), or a class if it is expanded.

>TRBJ1-5|TRBV5-8|-|-
CASSSGFQPQHF
TGTGCCAGCAGCTCAGGGTTTCAGCCCCAGCATTTT
>TRBJ2-5|TRBV11-1|-|TRBD2
CASSYGFSGRGAPRRGETQYF
TGTGCCAGCAGTTATGGATTTAGCGGGAGAGGGGCTCCACGGCGGGGAGAGACCCAGTACTTC
>TRBJ2-7|TRBV4-2|few|-
CASSQGRTPGYEQYF
TGTGCCAGCAGCCAAGGGCGGACACCGGGCTACGAGCAGTACTTC
>TRBJ2-2|TRBV2|-|TRBD2
CATGTTYNGELFF
TGTGCCACCGGGACTACGTATAACGGGGAGCTGTTTTTT
>TRBJ1-1|TRBV29-1|many|-
CSVDGGGVNTEAFF
TGCAGCGTTGACGGCGGGGGCGTTAACACTGAAGCTTTCTTT
>TRBJ2-1|TRBV7-3|-|-
CASSFGGKPSYNEQFF
TGTGCCAGCAGCTTTGGAGGGAAACCCTCCTACAATGAGCAGTTCTTC
>TRBJ2-2|TRBV9|-|-
CASSPWRGGAGELFF
TGTGCCAGCAGCCCCTGGAGGGGGGGAGCCGGGGAGCTGTTTTTT
>TRBJ1-2|TRBV2|once|-
CASSDSGDIYGYTF
TGTGCCAGCAGTGATTCTGGGGACATCTATGGCTACACCTTC
>TRBJ2-3|TRBV2|-|TRBD2
CASSERERELDRYTDTQYF
TGTGCCAGCAGTGAAAGGGAGCGGGAGCTGGATAGGTACACAGATACGCAGTATTTT
>TRBJ2-2|TRBV5-1|-|-
CASSLLENTGELFF
TGCGCCAGCAGCTTATTGGAGAACACCGGGGAGCTGTTTTTT
>TRBJ2-1|TRBV5-1|-|TRBD1
CASSFATGGYNEQFF
TGCGCCAGCAGCTTCGCGACAGGGGGTTACAATGAGCAGTTCTTC
>TRBJ2-3|TRBV20-1|-|-
CSARPQIMQYF
TGCAGTGCTAGACCCCAGATTATGCAGTATTTT
>TRBJ2-1|TRBV5-1|-|TRBD2
CASSGVGQVGLAGAVSNEQFF
TGCGCCAGCAGCGGGGTCGGACAGGTGGGACTAGCGGGAGCCGTGAGCAATGAGCAGTTCTTC
>TRBJ2-7|TRBV27|few|-
CASGQWPGFYEQYF
TGTGCCAGCGGGCAATGGCCGGGGTTCTACGAGCAGTACTTC
>TRBJ2-2|TRBV2|many|TRBD2
CARTSNTGELFF
TGTGCCAGGACTAGCAACACCGGGGAGCTGTTTTTT
>TRBJ2-2|TRBV4-1|-|-
CASSQPDLTNTGELFF
TGCGCCAGCAGCCAACCGGACTTAACGAACACCGGGGAGCTGTTTTTT
>TRBJ2-2|TRBV29-1|many|-
CSGTVTGELFF
TGCAGCGGTACAGTTACCGGGGAGCTGTTTTTT